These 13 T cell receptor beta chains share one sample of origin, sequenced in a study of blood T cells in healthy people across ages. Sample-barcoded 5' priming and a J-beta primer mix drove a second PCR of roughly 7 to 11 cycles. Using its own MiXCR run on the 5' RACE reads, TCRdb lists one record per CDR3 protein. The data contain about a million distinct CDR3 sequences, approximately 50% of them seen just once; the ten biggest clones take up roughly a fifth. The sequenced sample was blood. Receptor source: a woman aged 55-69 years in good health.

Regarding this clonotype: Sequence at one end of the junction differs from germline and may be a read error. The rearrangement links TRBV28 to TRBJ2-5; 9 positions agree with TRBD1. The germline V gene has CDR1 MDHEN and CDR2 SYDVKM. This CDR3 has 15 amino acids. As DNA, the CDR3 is TGTGCCAGCAGCAAGACAGGGGGGGACAAGGAGATCCAGTACTTC. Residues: CASSKTGGDKEIQYF.

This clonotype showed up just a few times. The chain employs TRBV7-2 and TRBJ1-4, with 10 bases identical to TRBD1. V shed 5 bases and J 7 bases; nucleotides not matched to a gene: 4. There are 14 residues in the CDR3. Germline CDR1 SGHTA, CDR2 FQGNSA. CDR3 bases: TGTGCCAGCAGCCGGGGGACAGGGGCTGAAAAACTGTTTTTT. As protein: CASSRGTGAEKLFF. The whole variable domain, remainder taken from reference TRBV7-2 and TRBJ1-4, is GAGVSQSPSNKVTEKGKDVELRCDPISGHTALYWYRQSLGQGLEFLIYFQGNSAPDKSGLPSDRFSAERTGGSVSTLTIQRTQQEDSAVYLCASSRGTGAEKLFFGSGTQLSVL.

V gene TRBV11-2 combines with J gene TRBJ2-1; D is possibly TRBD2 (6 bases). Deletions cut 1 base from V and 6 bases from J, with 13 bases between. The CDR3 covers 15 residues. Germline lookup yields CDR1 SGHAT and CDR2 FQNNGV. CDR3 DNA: TGTGCCAGCAGCTTAGCGAGACTAGGGGCCAATGAGCAGTTCTTC. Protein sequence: CASSLARLGANEQFF.

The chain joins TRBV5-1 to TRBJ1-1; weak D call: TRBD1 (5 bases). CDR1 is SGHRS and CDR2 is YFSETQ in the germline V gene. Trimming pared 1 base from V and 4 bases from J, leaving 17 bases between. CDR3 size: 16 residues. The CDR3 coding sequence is TGCGCCAGCAGCTTGAGCCCGCCAGGGATGGGCACTGAAGCTTTCTTT. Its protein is CASSLSPPGMGTEAFF.

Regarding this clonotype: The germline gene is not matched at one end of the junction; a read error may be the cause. The CDR3 nucleotides are TGTGCCCGCAGTTTGGGGACGAACTACAATGAGCAGTTCTTC. This gives the protein CARSLGTNYNEQFF. V usage is TRBV12-3 or TRBV12-4 and J usage is TRBJ2-1, with D tentatively TRBD1 or TRBD2 (5 bases each). The CDR3 contains 14 residues.

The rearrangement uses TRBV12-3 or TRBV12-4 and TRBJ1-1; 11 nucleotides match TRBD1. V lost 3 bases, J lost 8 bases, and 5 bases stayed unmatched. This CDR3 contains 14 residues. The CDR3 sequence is CASSLSGTGGEAFF. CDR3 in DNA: TGTGCCAGCAGTTTGTCCGGGACAGGGGGAGAAGCTTTCTTT.

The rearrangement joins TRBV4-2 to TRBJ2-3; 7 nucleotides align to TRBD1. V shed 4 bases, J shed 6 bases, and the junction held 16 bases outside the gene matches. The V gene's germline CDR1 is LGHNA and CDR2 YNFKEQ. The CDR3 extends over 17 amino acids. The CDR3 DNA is TGTGCCAGCAGCCCAGGGTCACAGGGGCCACCACAGGATACGCAGTATTTT. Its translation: CASSPGSQGPPQDTQYF.

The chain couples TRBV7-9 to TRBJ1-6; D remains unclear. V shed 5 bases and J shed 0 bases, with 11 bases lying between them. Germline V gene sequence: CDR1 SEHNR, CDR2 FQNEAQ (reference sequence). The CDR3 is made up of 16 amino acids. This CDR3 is CASSQVLGSYNSPLHF. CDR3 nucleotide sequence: TGTGCCAGCAGCCAAGTTTTAGGCTCCTATAATTCACCCCTCCACTTT.

CDR3 region: CASSLSSQGRLEQYF. In DNA form, the CDR3 reads TGTGCCAGCAGTTTATCAAGTCAGGGTAGGCTCGAGCAGTACTTC. The chain combines TRBV28 with TRBJ2-7; perhaps TRBD1 as D (5 bases). Between the trimmed V and J ends, which lost 1 base and 6 bases, there was a span of 16 bases. The CDR3 runs 15 residues. Germline assignment: CDR1 MDHEN and CDR2 SYDVKM.

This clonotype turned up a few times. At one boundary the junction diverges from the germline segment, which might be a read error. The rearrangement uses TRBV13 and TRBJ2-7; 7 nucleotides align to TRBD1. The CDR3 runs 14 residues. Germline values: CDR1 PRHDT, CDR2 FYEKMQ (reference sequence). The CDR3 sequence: CASSSRQGTYEQYF. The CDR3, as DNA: TGTGCCAGTAGCTCGCGACAGGGAACCTACGAGCAGTACTTC.

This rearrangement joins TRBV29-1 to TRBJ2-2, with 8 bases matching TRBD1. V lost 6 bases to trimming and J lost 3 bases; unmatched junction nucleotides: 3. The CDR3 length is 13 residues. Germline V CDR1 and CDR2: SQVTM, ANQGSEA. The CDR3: CSVRTGHTGELFF. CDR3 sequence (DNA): TGCAGCGTCCGGACAGGGCACACCGGGGAGCTGTTTTTT.

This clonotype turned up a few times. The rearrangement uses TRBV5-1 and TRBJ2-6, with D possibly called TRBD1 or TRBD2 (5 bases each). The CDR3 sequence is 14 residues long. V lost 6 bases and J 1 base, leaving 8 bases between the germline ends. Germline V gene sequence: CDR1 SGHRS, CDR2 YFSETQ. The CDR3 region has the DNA TGCGCCAGCATGAGGGGTTCTGGGGCCAACGTCCTGACTTTC. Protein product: CASMRGSGANVLTF.

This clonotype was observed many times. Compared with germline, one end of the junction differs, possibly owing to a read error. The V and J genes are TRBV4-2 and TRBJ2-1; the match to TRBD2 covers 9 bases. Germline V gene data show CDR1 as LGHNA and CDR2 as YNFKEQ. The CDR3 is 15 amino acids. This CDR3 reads CASSQVTSGYNEQFF. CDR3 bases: TGCGCCAGCAGCCAAGTGACTAGCGGCTACAATGAGCAGTTCTTC.